Shown below are 27 T cell receptor beta chains from a single sample sequenced in a study of siplizumab effects on memory and regulatory T cells. Libraries were prepared by immunoSEQ multiplex PCR; TCRdb keeps only in-frame clonotypes and omits some of them. The sample yields approximately 65,000 clones, approximately 79% seen once. Material for sequencing was memory CD4+ T cells sorted from blood. The source is a human donor in good health.

This clone has only a few counts. The rearrangement links TRBV20-1 to TRBJ1-1, with D hard to call. Trimming removed 3 bases at V and 7 bases at J, with 9 bases between. This CDR3 has 11 residues. The germline gives CDR1 DFQATT, CDR2 SNEGSKA (reference sequence). As DNA, the CDR3 is TGCAGTGCTAGTCCGGGATATGAAGCTTTCTTT. It codes for CSASPGYEAFF.

The chain carries TRBV7-2 and TRBJ1-3; 7 nucleotides align to TRBD1. J lost 6 bases, V lost 4 bases, and 6 bases had no gene match. Germline-derived CDR1 and CDR2 are SGHTA and FQGNSA. The CDR3 loop spans 14 amino acids. CDR3 loop: CASSYTGEANTIYF. The CDR3, as DNA: TGTGCCAGCAGCTATACAGGGGAGGCAAACACCATATATTTT.

The CDR3 DNA sequence: TGTGCCAGCAGTACCCAGGGCGGTTCACCCCTCCACTTT. This encodes CASSTQGGSPLHF. The J gene is TRBJ1-6, the V gene TRBV7-2; weak D call: TRBD1 (5 bases). Looked up from germline, CDR1 is SGHTA and CDR2 is FQGNSA. Trimming stripped 6 bases from V and 9 bases from J, with 12 bases between. This CDR3 has 13 amino acids. The variable domain in full, with the rest retrieved from reference TRBV7-2 and TRBJ1-6, is GAGVSQSPSNKVTEKGKDVELRCDPISGHTALYWYRQSLGQGLEFLIYFQGNSAPDKSGLPSDRFSAERTGGSVSTLTIQRTQQEDSAVYLCASSTQGGSPLHFGNGTRLTVT.

This clone occurred a few times. The gene calls are TRBV7-2 and TRBJ2-3; no firm D call. The CDR3 spans 12 residues. The V end was cut by 2 bases, the J end by 5 bases, with 5 bases between. Germline V gene lookup returns CDR1 SGHTA and CDR2 FQGNSA. This CDR3 reads CASSLTIDTQYF. CDR3 coding DNA: TGTGCCAGCAGCTTAACCATAGATACGCAGTATTTT.

J is TRBJ2-1 and V is TRBV9; 12 bases fit TRBD1. V lost 4 bases, J lost 3 bases, and 8 bases stayed unmatched. The CDR3 length is 17 residues. Looked up from germline, CDR1 is SGDLS and CDR2 is YYNGEE. The CDR3: CASSQSGTGGFYNEQFF. The CDR3 DNA sequence: TGTGCCAGCAGCCAGTCTGGGACAGGGGGCTTCTACAATGAGCAGTTCTTC. The variable domain in full, with the rest retrieved from reference TRBV9 and TRBJ2-1, is DSGVTQTPKHLITATGQRVTLRCSPRSGDLSVYWYQQSLDQGLQFLIQYYNGEERAKGNILERFSAQQFPDLHSELNLSSLELGDSALYFCASSQSGTGGFYNEQFFGPGTRLTVL.

The gene calls are TRBV5-1 and TRBJ2-1; D is unresolved. Deletions cut 4 bases from V and 8 bases from J, with 13 bases between. Per the germline V gene, CDR1 is SGHRS and CDR2 is YFSETQ. This CDR3 is built from 13 residues. CDR3 sequence: CASSPPEGYEQFF. The CDR3 region has the DNA TGCGCCAGCAGCCCACCGGAAGGATATGAGCAGTTCTTC.

The chain carries TRBV6-5 and TRBJ1-5; tentatively, D is TRBD1 (5 bases). The CDR3 is made up of 15 amino acids. The V end was cut by 2 bases, the J end by 0 bases, with 8 bases between. The germline gives CDR1 MNHEY, CDR2 SVGAGI. The CDR3 region is CASSYDSDSNQPQHF. CDR3 in DNA: TGTGCCAGCAGTTACGACAGCGATAGCAATCAGCCCCAGCATTTT.

The V call is TRBV5-6, the J call TRBJ2-5, with 8 bases aligning to TRBD1. The CDR3 is 15 residues long. The junction had 12 bases not matched to a gene; V was cut back by 9 bases and J by 2 bases. Germline CDR1 reads SGHDT; CDR2 reads YYEEEE. The chain's CDR3 is CATRGRGRAQETQYF. The CDR3 DNA is TGTGCCACCCGGGGCAGGGGGCGCGCACAAGAGACCCAGTACTTC.

For the CDR3, the DNA is TGTGCCAGCAGCTTAGAAGGGGGCGCCGGCACTGAAGCTTTCTTT. Protein sequence: CASSLEGGAGTEAFF. This sequence joins TRBV11-2 and TRBJ1-1, with 7 bases matching TRBD1. The CDR3 spans 15 residues. The germline V gene has CDR1 SGHAT and CDR2 FQNNGV. V gave up 0 bases and J gave up 4 bases; unmatched junction bases: 5.

The chain employs TRBV5-4 and TRBJ2-7; 10 bases fit TRBD1. V shed 3 bases and J 9 bases; nucleotides not matched to a gene: 3. Germline assignment: CDR1 SGHNT and CDR2 YYREEE (reference sequence). The CDR3 runs to 12 residues. The CDR3 DNA sequence: TGTGCCAGCAGCTCGGACAGGGGGACGCAGTACTTC. Protein: CASSSDRGTQYF.

The chain is built from TRBV30 and TRBJ1-1; the D is unclear. The ends were cut back, 5 bases at V and 0 bases at J, with 13 bases in the middle. Looked up from germline, CDR1 is GTSNPN and CDR2 is SVGIG (reference sequence). This CDR3 comprises 14 residues. As DNA, the CDR3 is TGTGCCTGGTTCCCGGGAGACATGAACACTGAAGCTTTCTTT. This codes for CAWFPGDMNTEAFF. Full variable domain (outside the CDR3, taken from reference TRBV30 and TRBJ1-1): SQTIHQWPATLVQPVGSPLSLECTVEGTSNPNLYWYRQAAGRGLQLLFYSVGIGQISSEVPQNLSASRPQDRQFILSSKKLLLSDSGFYLCAWFPGDMNTEAFFGQGTRLTVV.

J is TRBJ1-3 and V is TRBV12-5, with TRBD1 as a possible D gene (6 bases). The CDR3 is 16 amino acids. Germline CDR1 LGHNT, CDR2 FRNRAP. The V gene lost 5 bases and the J gene lost 2 bases, with 16 bases spanning the gap. The CDR3 nucleotides read TGTGCTAGTGGTGCCCCTACCCGGGACACTGGAAACACCATATATTTT. Amino acids: CASGAPTRDTGNTIYF. The full variable domain, completed using reference TRBV12-5 and TRBJ1-3, is DARVTQTPRHKVTEMGQEVTMRCQPILGHNTVFWYRQTMMQGLELLAYFRNRAPLDDSGMPKDRFSAEMPDATLATLKIQPSEPRDSAVYFCASGAPTRDTGNTIYFGEGSWLTVV.

This rearrangement joins TRBV6-6 to TRBJ2-3; TRBD1 agrees at 7 bases. V lost 6 bases and J lost 0; bases outside the gene matches: 9. Germline CDR1 reads MNHNY; CDR2 reads SVGAGI (reference sequence). The CDR3 is made up of 16 amino acids. CDR3: CASRDGQATSTDTQYF. In DNA, the CDR3 is TGTGCCAGCAGGGATGGACAGGCAACTAGCACAGATACGCAGTATTTT.

A single count supports this clone. The chain carries TRBV28 and TRBJ1-1, with a tentative D call TRBD1 (6 bases). This CDR3 is 11 amino acids long. Germline CDR1 MDHEN, CDR2 SYDVKM. The V end lost 6 bases, the J end lost 7 bases, and 9 bases lay between the germline ends. CDR3 in amino acids: CASSNRVEAFF. CDR3 coding DNA: TGTGCCAGCAGCAACAGGGTTGAAGCTTTCTTT. The full variable domain, in which reference TRBV28 and TRBJ1-1 provide the parts outside the CDR3, is DVKVTQSSRYLVKRTGEKVFLECVQDMDHENMFWYRQDPGLGLRLIYFSYDVKMKEKGDIPEGYSVSREKKERFSLILESASTNQTSMYLCASSNRVEAFFGQGTRLTVV.

This clone was observed a single time. The rearrangement uses TRBV11-3 and TRBJ2-7; 9 bases are a match to TRBD1. V lost 1 base and J lost 7; bases outside the gene matches: 2. The CDR3 covers 13 residues. The germline gives CDR1 SGHNT, CDR2 YENEEA. The CDR3 DNA is TGTGCCAGCAGCTTAGGAGGACAGGGGGAGCAGTACTTC. It is translated as CASSLGGQGEQYF.

The gene calls are TRBV9 and TRBJ2-3; 7 nucleotides line up with TRBD2. Per the germline V gene, CDR1 is SGDLS and CDR2 is YYNGEE. V lost 0 bases to trimming and J lost 3 bases; unmatched junction nucleotides: 4. The CDR3 runs 15 residues. CDR3 in DNA: TGTGCCAGCAGCGTAGGTCCGGGGGGTACAGATACGCAGTATTTT. Residues: CASSVGPGGTDTQYF.

The rearrangement uses TRBV2 and TRBJ1-2; possible D gene TRBD1, 6 bases. V lost 9 bases and J 6 bases, leaving 11 bases between the germline ends. Germline V gene data show CDR1 as SNHLY and CDR2 as FYNNEI. There are 11 residues in the CDR3. DNA of the CDR3: TGTGCCAGGTCTCGGGACAATGGCTACACCTTC. Its protein product is CARSRDNGYTF.

The rearrangement links TRBV14 to TRBJ2-3; a possible D gene is TRBD2 (5 bases). Germline V CDR1 and CDR2: SGHDN, FVKESK. The CDR3 contains 18 residues. Trimming took 2 bases from V and 5 from J, leaving 23 bases between them. As DNA, the CDR3 is TGTGCCAGCAGCCAATTCCGCGTCCGGGGAAATAGTTTAGATACGCAGTATTTT. Amino acids: CASSQFRVRGNSLDTQYF.

V is TRBV7-6 and J is TRBJ2-1; D may be TRBD2 (7 bases). This CDR3 is built from 15 residues. V lost 2 bases to trimming and J lost 11 bases, with 19 bases between them. In germline, CDR1 is SGHVS, CDR2 FNYEAQ. Here the CDR3 reads CASSLQGAGAWKQFF. CDR3 nucleotides: TGTGCCAGCAGCTTACAGGGTGCGGGGGCTTGGAAGCAGTTCTTC. Complete variable domain (other parts from reference TRBV7-6 and TRBJ2-1): GAGVSQSPRYKVTKRGQDVALRCDPISGHVSLYWYRQALGQGPEFLTYFNYEAQQDKSGLPNDRFSAERPEGSISTLTIQRTEQRDSAMYRCASSLQGAGAWKQFFGPGTRLTVL.

The chain is built from TRBV10-3 and TRBJ1-4; D might be TRBD1 (6 bases). Germline loops: CDR1 ENHRY, CDR2 SYGVKD. The CDR3 spans 14 residues. V was clipped by 4 bases and J by 8 bases, with 14 bases between them. The CDR3 reads CAISVGGLGEKLFF. DNA of the CDR3: TGTGCCATCAGTGTGGGGGGGCTTGGGGAAAAACTGTTTTTT.

This chain connects TRBV5-1 to TRBJ1-2; TRBD1 might be the D (5 bases). The CDR3 has 15 residues. V shed 2 bases and J shed 4 bases, with 15 bases lying between them. Germline V gives CDR1 SGHRS, CDR2 YFSETQ. The CDR3 DNA is TGCGCCAGCAGCTTAAGACAGCCCCACCTCTATGGCTACACCTTC. Residues: CASSLRQPHLYGYTF.

The chain recombines TRBV21-1 with TRBJ2-2; the DNA was not used to check the table's D call, TRBD1. TRBV21-1 constitutes a pseudogene. This CDR3 is 15 amino acids long. For the CDR3, the DNA is TGTGCCAGCAGCAGGGACAGGGAGAACGGCGGGGAGCTGTTTTTT. Its protein is CASSRDRENGGELFF.

The chain joins TRBV15 to TRBJ2-7; D possibly uses TRBD1 or TRBD2 (5 bases each). V lost 5 bases to trimming and J lost 3 bases, with 17 bases between them. CDR1 is LNHNV and CDR2 is YYDKDF in the germline V gene (reference sequence). This CDR3 has 15 residues. The CDR3 is CATSLLRAGSYEQYF. Here the CDR3 DNA reads TGTGCCACCAGCCTTCTTCGCGCAGGGAGCTACGAGCAGTACTTC. The full variable domain, in which reference TRBV15 and TRBJ2-7 provide the parts outside the CDR3, is DAMVIQNPRYQVTQFGKPVTLSCSQTLNHNVMYWYQQKSSQAPKLLFHYYDKDFNNEADTPDNFQSRRPNTSFCFLDIRSPGLGDTAMYLCATSLLRAGSYEQYFGPGTRLTVT.

The genes are TRBV4-1 and TRBJ1-5, with TRBD1 matching 7 bases. The V and J ends lost 0 bases and 3 bases, in that order; junction bases with no gene match: 5. The CDR3 has 16 residues. Germline values: CDR1 MGHRA, CDR2 YSYEKL. Here the CDR3 reads CASSQDKGTVNQPQHF. CDR3 nucleotide sequence: TGCGCCAGCAGCCAAGATAAGGGGACAGTCAATCAGCCCCAGCATTTT.

The J gene is TRBJ1-5, the V gene TRBV4-1; TRBD1 aligns across 11 bases. Unmatched junction bases numbered 4, after V lost 5 bases and J lost 4 bases. Germline lookup yields CDR1 MGHRA and CDR2 YSYEKL. The CDR3 has 15 amino acids. CDR3 residues: CASSVDRGRNQPQHF. The CDR3 DNA is TGCGCCAGCAGCGTGGACAGGGGGCGTAATCAGCCCCAGCATTTT.

This chain uses TRBV30 with TRBJ1-3; D gene unclear. The CDR3 extends over 13 amino acids. Germline lookup yields CDR1 GTSNPN and CDR2 SVGIG (reference sequence). The V and J ends lost 2 bases and 0 bases respectively, with 5 bases between them. The CDR3 nucleotides are TGTGCCTGGAGTTCTTTCTCTGGAAACACCATATATTTT. Protein: CAWSSFSGNTIYF.

The chain is built from TRBV7-6 and TRBJ2-7, with D maybe TRBD1 (6 bases). The CDR3 sequence is 15 residues long. The V end was cut by 5 bases, the J end by 3 bases, with 17 bases between. Germline CDR1 SGHVS, CDR2 FNYEAQ. CDR3: CASSPLRGYFYEQYF. The CDR3 nucleotides read TGTGCCAGCAGCCCGCTCAGGGGTTATTTCTACGAGCAGTACTTC.